A selection of T cell receptor beta chains follows, all from one sample in a study of breast tumors, draining lymph nodes, adjacent tissues. TCRdb independently ran MiXCR on the multiplex PCR reads; one entry per CDR3 protein. This repertoire shows over 200,000 distinct CDR3 sequences, approximately 29% found once; its top ten account for around 1.5%. Sequencing was carried out using axillary lymph node tissue. These receptors were taken from a female donor with breast cancer. Some clones in this sample may be carry-over from other donors' samples. CDR3s include the opening cysteine and the closing phenylalanine or tryptophan. The order of the fields is clone size, J gene, V gene, D gene, CDR3 protein, CDR3 DNA. D genes are given only for firm matches. Size is stated for part of the rows, as once, few or many counts, or as a class when the clone is expanded.

many | TRBJ2-1 | TRBV20-1 | TRBD2 | CSASFGLAGLNEQFF | TGCAGTGCTAGTTTCGGACTAGCGGGACTTAATGAGCAGTTCTTC
many | TRBJ1-6 | TRBV30 | TRBD1 | CAWSVQGGWNSPLHF | TGTGCCTGGAGTGTACAAGGGGGCTGGAATTCACCCCTCCACTTT
- | TRBJ1-2 | TRBV6-2/TRBV6-3 | TRBD1 | CASSHRTGYGYTF | TGTGCCAGCAGTCACCGGACAGGGTATGGCTACACCTTC
many | TRBJ1-6 | TRBV14 | - | CASSQDPGSLNSPLHF | TGTGCCAGCAGCCAAGATCCGGGATCGTTGAATTCACCCCTCCACTTT
- | TRBJ1-6 | TRBV6-6 | TRBD1 | CASSPPGQHNSPLHF | TGTGCCAGCAGTCCCCCGGGACAGCACAATTCACCCCTCCACTTT
many | TRBJ2-2 | TRBV12-3/TRBV12-4 | TRBD2 | CASSLGLVGNTGELFF | TGTGCCAGCAGCCTGGGACTAGTTGGGAACACCGGGGAGCTGTTTTTT
- | TRBJ2-7 | TRBV6-2/TRBV6-3 | - | CASSPGRYEQYF | TGTGCCAGCAGTCCGGGCCGCTACGAGCAGTACTTC
- | TRBJ1-5 | TRBV20-1 | - | CSASVGALGDQPQHF | TGCAGTGCTAGCGTGGGGGCCTTGGGCGATCAACCCCAGCATTTT
many | TRBJ2-1 | TRBV20-1 | TRBD2 | CSATSGSRNNEQFF | TGCAGTGCTACCAGCGGGAGTAGGAACAATGAGCAGTTCTTC
- | TRBJ1-5 | TRBV28 | TRBD1 | CASSSGTAYSNQPQHF | TGTGCCAGCAGCTCCGGGACAGCTTATAGCAATCAGCCCCAGCATTTT
many | TRBJ2-3 | TRBV4-3 | TRBD2 | CASSQDRWTSITDTQYF | TGCGCCAGCAGCCAAGATCGTTGGACTAGCATCACAGATACGCAGTATTTT
many | TRBJ1-5 | TRBV20-1 | - | CSARVGASNQPQHF | TGCAGTGCTAGAGTAGGGGCTAGCAATCAGCCCCAGCATTTT
many | TRBJ2-7 | TRBV2 | - | CASNAGTLSYEQYF | TGTGCCAGCAATGCCGGGACGCTCTCCTACGAGCAGTACTTC
many | TRBJ2-7 | TRBV6-5 | TRBD1 | CASSPGTGIYEQYF | TGTGCCAGCAGTCCCGGGACAGGGATCTACGAGCAGTACTTC
- | TRBJ1-5 | TRBV2 | - | CASSPGTSGSWETQHF | TGTGCCAGCAGTCCTGGGACTAGCGGGAGTTGGGAGACCCAGCATTTT
- | TRBJ2-3 | TRBV2 | TRBD2 | CASSPSGTSSTDTQYF | TGTGCCAGCAGTCCGAGCGGGACTAGCAGCACAGATACGCAGTATTTT
- | TRBJ2-1 | TRBV10-2 | TRBD2 | CASSDGEAGDEQFF | TGCGCCAGCAGTGACGGGGAGGCGGGGGATGAGCAGTTCTTC
many | TRBJ1-5 | TRBV11-3 | - | CASSFGSGQPQHF | TGTGCCAGCAGCTTTGGATCGGGTCAGCCCCAGCATTTT
many | TRBJ2-3 | TRBV29-1 | TRBD1 | CSVGGTGRDTQYF | TGCAGCGTTGGGGGGACAGGGAGGGATACGCAGTATTTT
- | TRBJ2-3 | TRBV2 | - | CASSKPGVPTGTQYF | TGTGCCAGCAGTAAACCGGGGGTTCCCACAGGTACGCAGTATTTT
- | TRBJ2-7 | TRBV20-1 | TRBD1 | CSATGDRAYEQYF | TGCAGTGCTACAGGGGACAGGGCGTACGAGCAGTACTTC
many | TRBJ1-5 | TRBV4-1 | - | CASSQVSGEGQPQHF | TGCGCCAGCAGCCAAGTTTCCGGGGAGGGTCAGCCCCAGCATTTT
- | TRBJ1-2 | TRBV12-3/TRBV12-4 | - | CASSFTSGWDGYTF | TGTGCCAGCAGTTTCACTAGCGGGTGGGATGGCTACACCTTC
- | TRBJ2-1 | TRBV27 | - | CASSYRAGNEQFF | TGTGCCAGCAGTTATAGGGCTGGGAATGAGCAGTTCTTC
many | TRBJ1-3 | TRBV11-2 | - | CASTTAFHRGNTIYF | TGTGCCAGCACCACTGCCTTTCATAGGGGAAACACCATATATTTT
- | TRBJ2-3 | TRBV4-2 | TRBD2 | CASSQEGSGGTDTQYF | TGTGCCAGCAGCCAAGAGGGTAGCGGGGGCACAGATACGCAGTATTTT
many | TRBJ2-1 | TRBV20-1 | TRBD1 | CSARGPHRGHDEQFF | TGCAGTGCTAGAGGCCCACACAGGGGGCACGATGAGCAGTTCTTC
many | TRBJ1-6 | TRBV12-3/TRBV12-4 | - | CASSLGGHQNSPLHF | TGTGCCAGCAGTTTAGGGGGACACCAGAATTCACCCCTCCACTTT